These T cell receptor beta chains were read from a single sample in a study of identical twins. MiXCR, run by TCRdb on the 5' RACE reads, gives a single entry per CDR3 protein. Altogether 260,000 or so distinct CDR3 sequences are present, roughly 7.5% being singletons, with the ten largest covering under 7%. A further study also used this sample, focusing on yellow fever vaccine responses in identical twins.

The sequenced sample was CD8+ T cells sorted from blood. Receptors were obtained from a woman under 30 in good health. The CDR3 runs from the conserved cysteine through the conserved F or W. D genes are given only for firm matches. Some rows have no size entry. The others give once, few or many, or a class for an expanded clone.

clone_size	v_call	d_call	j_call	cdr3_nt	cdr3_aa
few	TRBV5-1	TRBD1	TRBJ1-1	TGCGCCAGCAGCTTGGGCAGGGGGGAGACTGAAGCTTTCTTT	CASSLGRGETEAFF
-	TRBV15	-	TRBJ2-2	TGTGCCACCAACGACAAAAACACCGGGGAGCTGTTTTTT	CATNDKNTGELFF
many	TRBV12-3/TRBV12-4	TRBD1	TRBJ1-2	TGTGCCAGCAGTTGGGGGACAGATGACTATGGCTACACCTTC	CASSWGTDDYGYTF
once	TRBV7-9	TRBD2	TRBJ2-5	TGTGCCAGCAGCTTTGCGGGAGGGCCCGGAGAGACCCAGTACTTC	CASSFAGGPGETQYF
few	TRBV25-1	-	TRBJ2-1	TGTGCCAGCAGTGAACCAGGGGACAATGAGCAGTTCTTC	CASSEPGDNEQFF
many	TRBV27	TRBD2	TRBJ2-1	TGTGCCAGCAGTTTATCGGGACTACTCTCCTACAATGAGCAGTTCTTC	CASSLSGLLSYNEQFF
-	TRBV27	-	TRBJ2-5	TGTGCCACCCGCGGGGAGGCGGGGTCCCAGTACTTC	CATRGEAGSQYF
few	TRBV9	-	TRBJ2-3	TGTGCCAGCAGCGTAGCGGGGGTTAGCACAGATACGCAGTATTTT	CASSVAGVSTDTQYF
-	TRBV4-1	TRBD2	TRBJ2-3	TGCGCCAGCAGCCAAGAGGGACTAGAGACAGATACGCAGTATTTT	CASSQEGLETDTQYF
few	TRBV7-9	-	TRBJ1-5	TGTGCCAGCAGCTTCCAGGGAGGCCAGCCCCAGCATTTT	CASSFQGGQPQHF
many	TRBV29-1	-	TRBJ1-1	TGCAGCGTTGTGATGAACATGAACACTGAAGCTTTCTTT	CSVVMNMNTEAFF